The 21 T cell receptor beta chains below were found in one sample sequenced in a study of tumor-infiltrating lymphocytes in localized non-small cell lung cancer. Generated by immunoSEQ multiplex PCR, the TCRdb table keeps only in-frame clones and is missing some. The profile shows tens of thousands of clones, 80% of them singletons. The sample comprised lung tumor tissue. The source of these receptors is a human donor with non-small cell lung cancer.

The CDR3 DNA is TGTGCCAGTAGTATAGATCTGACTAGCGGTCACACAGATACGCAGTATTTT. Its protein is CASSIDLTSGHTDTQYF. The chain recombines TRBV19 with TRBJ2-3; 9 positions agree with TRBD2. J was trimmed by 2 bases and V by 0 bases; bases with no gene match: 6. Germline CDR1 reads LNHDA; CDR2 reads SQIVND (reference sequence). This CDR3 is 17 amino acids long.

The chain joins TRBV10-3 to TRBJ1-1; perhaps TRBD1 as D (5 bases). V was pared by 5 bases and J by 5 bases, with 15 bases between. Germline CDR1 ENHRY, CDR2 SYGVKD. The CDR3 has 14 amino acids. The DNA of the CDR3 is TGTGCCATCAGTCTACAGGTGGAGGGGACTGAAGCTTTCTTT. Protein sequence: CAISLQVEGTEAFF.

This chain connects TRBV6-5 to TRBJ2-3; the D is unclear. The CDR3 spans 14 residues. Per the germline V gene, CDR1 is MNHEY and CDR2 is SVGAGI. V was pared by 5 bases and J by 0 bases, with 9 bases between. Here the CDR3 DNA reads TGTGCCAGCAGTGAGACCGGTAGCACAGATACGCAGTATTTT. Translated, it gives CASSETGSTDTQYF.

The gene calls are TRBV7-2 and TRBJ2-7; 8 bases are shared with TRBD2. Germline V CDR1 and CDR2: SGHTA, FQGNSA. This CDR3 is built from 13 residues. Trimming took 7 bases from V and 0 from J; bases not matched to a gene: 2. CDR3: CASNSGNSYEQYF. As DNA, the CDR3 is TGTGCCAGCAATAGCGGGAACTCCTACGAGCAGTACTTC.

The gene calls are TRBV5-1 and TRBJ2-1, with 7 bases that match TRBD2. This CDR3 comprises 11 residues. J lost 6 bases, V lost 7 bases, and 1 base had no gene match. Germline V gene sequence: CDR1 SGHRS, CDR2 YFSETQ. This chain's CDR3 is CASGLGNEQFF. CDR3 nucleotides: TGCGCCAGCGGACTAGGCAATGAGCAGTTCTTC.

This rearrangement joins TRBV5-1 to TRBJ2-5; D unresolved. Trimming removed 2 bases from V and 3 bases from J, with 14 bases in between. Germline CDR1 and CDR2: SGHRS and YFSETQ. The CDR3 covers 15 residues. CDR3 DNA: TGCGCCAGCAGCTTAACACGGACCCGGGAAGAGACCCAGTACTTC. Encoded protein: CASSLTRTREETQYF. Looking up the rest from reference TRBV5-1 and TRBJ2-5 gives the full variable domain: KAGVTQTPRYLIKTRGQQVTLSCSPISGHRSVSWYQQTPGQGLQFLFEYFSETQRNKGNFPGRFSGRQFSNSRSEMNVSTLELGDSALYLCASSLTRTREETQYFGPGTRLLVL.

The CDR3 DNA is TGTGCCAGTAGTCCAGTGGCCATGAACACTGAAGCTTTCTTT. As protein: CASSPVAMNTEAFF. This chain joins TRBV19 and TRBJ1-1; D remains unclear. The CDR3 covers 14 residues. Germline V lookup: CDR1 LNHDA, CDR2 SQIVND (reference sequence). The V end lost 5 bases, the J end lost 0 bases, and 10 bases lay between the germline ends.

This clone appeared once. V and J are TRBV6-5 and TRBJ2-5; D not resolved. The V end was cut by 8 bases, the J end by 5 bases, with 9 bases between. Germline CDR1 and CDR2: MNHEY and SVGAGI. There are 11 residues in the CDR3. CDR3 region: CASRRLETQYF. The CDR3 nucleotides read TGTGCCAGCCGGCGGTTGGAGACCCAGTACTTC.

This clone has only one observation. The chain employs TRBV12-2 and TRBJ2-2; the D call in the table, TRBD2, was not verified against the DNA. TRBV12-2 is shown as a pseudogene. The CDR3 contains 17 residues. CDR3 residues: CASRQSGTSGSTGELFF. The CDR3 nucleotides are TGTGCAAGTCGCCAGTCCGGGACTAGCGGGAGCACCGGGGAGCTGTTTTTT.

Within the sample, this clone is medium-sized. This chain connects TRBV7-2 to TRBJ2-5, with D possibly matching TRBD2 (6 bases). CDR1 is SGHTA and CDR2 is FQGNSA in the germline V gene. The length of the CDR3 is 17 residues. Trimming cost V 0 bases and J 2 bases, with 16 bases left between them. The CDR3 DNA follows: TGTGCCAGCAGCTTAGCCCCAGCGGGTTCTGGACAAGAGACCCAGTACTTC. Its protein product is CASSLAPAGSGQETQYF.

This clone came up a few times. This chain connects TRBV5-1 to TRBJ2-7, with 8 bases aligning to TRBD1. The CDR3 has 13 residues. Germline CDR1 is SGHRS and CDR2 is YFSETQ. The junction had 2 bases not matched to a gene; V was cut back by 4 bases and J by 2 bases. CDR3 nucleotide sequence: TGCGCCAGCAGCCTGACAGGGGCCTACGAGCAGTACTTC. It is translated as CASSLTGAYEQYF.

This chain connects TRBV18 to TRBJ2-1; D assignment may be TRBD1 or TRBD2 (5 bases each). The V and J ends lost 3 bases and 8 bases respectively, with 8 bases between them. Germline CDR1 and CDR2: KGHSH and LQKENI. The CDR3 runs 12 residues. In nucleotides, the CDR3 is TGTGCCAGCTCACCCCTGGGGGATGAGCAGTTCTTC. Amino acids: CASSPLGDEQFF.

CDR3 coding DNA: TGTGCCAGCAGCCAAACAGGCCTCGAAGAGACCCAGTACTTC. The encoded protein is CASSQTGLEETQYF. The V call is TRBV5-6, the J call TRBJ2-5; a weak D match, TRBD1 (5 bases). The V end was cut by 4 bases, the J end by 3 bases, with 13 bases between. This CDR3 comprises 14 residues. Germline CDR1 and CDR2: SGHDT and YYEEEE.

The rearrangement links TRBV5-1 to TRBJ1-2; TRBD1 agrees at 7 bases. V lost 3 bases to trimming and J lost 4 bases; unmatched junction nucleotides: 6. The CDR3 has 14 amino acids. Germline V gene lookup returns CDR1 SGHRS and CDR2 YFSETQ. Written as DNA, the CDR3 is TGCGCCAGCAGCTCCAGGACAGGCAGCTATGGCTACACCTTC. Translated: CASSSRTGSYGYTF.

The chain uses TRBV9 and TRBJ2-5, with 10 bases lining up with TRBD1. The CDR3 loop spans 17 amino acids. CDR1 and CDR2 from the germline V gene are SGDLS and YYNGEE. V trimming: 3 bases; J trimming: 3 bases; junction bases outside the gene matches: 11. This CDR3 is CASSAGRTGGLEETQYF. Written as DNA, the CDR3 is TGTGCCAGCAGCGCGGGCCGGACAGGGGGTTTGGAAGAGACCCAGTACTTC.

The chain recombines TRBV15 with TRBJ1-1; 10 bases line up with TRBD1. Trimming cost V 5 bases and J 5 bases; bases outside gene matches: 8. The CDR3 consists of 15 residues. Germline lookup yields CDR1 LNHNV and CDR2 YYDKDF (reference sequence). DNA of the CDR3: TGTGCCACCAGCGAGGGGGACAGGGGACTAACTGAAGCTTTCTTT. The encoded protein is CATSEGDRGLTEAFF.

V gene TRBV28 combines with J gene TRBJ1-3, with D maybe TRBD1 (6 bases). V was shortened by 4 bases and J by 0 bases, with 16 bases between the two germline ends. This CDR3 has 17 amino acids. Germline V gene lookup returns CDR1 MDHEN and CDR2 SYDVKM. CDR3 sequence: CASSSDRDKGSGNTIYF. The CDR3 bases are TGTGCCAGCAGTTCAGACCGGGACAAGGGCTCTGGAAACACCATATATTTT.

The chain uses TRBV28 and TRBJ2-7; the D call may be TRBD1 or TRBD2 (5 bases each). Trimming took 3 bases from V and 3 from J, leaving 9 bases between them. This CDR3 has 13 amino acids. Germline loops: CDR1 MDHEN, CDR2 SYDVKM. The DNA of the CDR3 is TGTGCCAGCAGTTTGGGACGAGACTACGAGCAGTACTTC. Residues: CASSLGRDYEQYF. Filled out from reference TRBV28 and TRBJ2-7, the complete variable domain reads DVKVTQSSRYLVKRTGEKVFLECVQDMDHENMFWYRQDPGLGLRLIYFSYDVKMKEKGDIPEGYSVSREKKERFSLILESASTNQTSMYLCASSLGRDYEQYFGPGTRLTVT.

The chain has TRBV30 and TRBJ1-1; TRBD1 agrees at 11 bases. Germline trimming cut 8 bases from V and 5 bases from J; bases unmatched to any gene: 16. Germline CDR1 GTSNPN, CDR2 SVGIG (reference sequence). The CDR3 has 16 residues. The CDR3 nucleotides are TGTGCCGGGACTTGGACAGGGGGCGCAAGGGAAACTGAAGCTTTCTTT. Translation gives CAGTWTGGARETEAFF.

The CDR3 sequence is CASSRTGNGYTF. Written as DNA, the CDR3 is TGTGCCAGCAGCAGAACAGGGAATGGCTACACCTTC. The chain recombines TRBV7-9 with TRBJ1-2; weak D call: TRBD1 (6 bases). The CDR3 is made up of 12 amino acids. V was clipped by 5 bases and J by 6 bases, with 10 bases between them. From germline, CDR1 is SEHNR and CDR2 FQNEAQ (reference sequence).

The genes are TRBV5-8 and TRBJ1-5; D is uncertain. V gave up 3 bases and J gave up 3 bases, with 13 bases separating them. In germline, CDR1 is SGHTS, CDR2 YDEGEE. The CDR3 consists of 15 residues. The CDR3 spells CASSSHIFVNQPQHF. CDR3 sequence (DNA): TGTGCCAGCAGCTCTCATATTTTTGTCAATCAGCCCCAGCATTTT.